Shown below are 15 T cell receptor beta chains from a single sample sequenced in a study. TCRdb itself ran the RT-PCR reads through MiXCR, one entry per CDR3 protein. The sample includes about 680,000 distinct CDR3 sequences, 11% to 15% of them seen just once. Sequences were obtained from memory CD4+ T cells from blood. These receptors were obtained from a female donor in good health, serving as a healthy control.

This clonotype was picked up many times. This chain links TRBV6-2 or TRBV6-3 with TRBJ2-1; 9 bases match TRBD2. Germline CDR1 is MNHEY and CDR2 is SVGEGT. Losses at the gene ends were 5 bases for V and 0 bases for J; bases not matched to a gene: 11. CDR3 length equals 18 residues. CDR3 DNA sequence: TGTGCCAGCAGTCACACCAGCGGGGGGCGGGTCTCCTACAATGAGCAGTTCTTC. Its translation: CASSHTSGGRVSYNEQFF.

V usage is TRBV4-1 and J usage is TRBJ1-3, with TRBD1 as a possible D gene (6 bases). There are 18 residues in the CDR3. CDR1 is MGHRA and CDR2 is YSYEKL in the germline V gene. The germline V and J ends were trimmed by 1 base and 5 bases, with 21 bases remaining between them. The CDR3 DNA sequence: TGCGCCAGCAGCCAAGGACCCAAGACCACAGGGAATAGAAACACCATATATTTT. Amino acids: CASSQGPKTTGNRNTIYF.

This clonotype was detected a few times. The chain carries TRBV6-5 and TRBJ2-1; 8 nucleotides agree with TRBD2. The CDR3 spans 16 residues. Germline trimming cut 7 bases from V and 2 bases from J; bases unmatched to any gene: 10. Germline V gene lookup returns CDR1 MNHEY and CDR2 SVGAGI. The CDR3 is CASTPREREPYNEQFF. The CDR3 region has the DNA TGTGCCAGCACCCCACGGGAGCGGGAGCCCTACAATGAGCAGTTCTTC.

The J gene is TRBJ1-4, the V gene TRBV6-6; D might be TRBD1 (5 bases). The CDR3 extends over 15 amino acids. Germline V gene lookup returns CDR1 MNHNY and CDR2 SVGAGI (reference sequence). V was trimmed by 4 bases and J by 9 bases, leaving 18 bases between them. The CDR3 reads CASSWNQGGDKKLFF. DNA of the CDR3: TGTGCCAGCAGTTGGAACCAGGGCGGGGATAAAAAACTGTTTTTT.

This clonotype appeared many times. The chain uses TRBV6-5 and TRBJ1-1; D unresolved. The CDR3 length is 14 residues. Germline CDR1 MNHEY, CDR2 SVGAGI. V dropped 6 bases and J dropped 3 bases, with 14 bases sitting between them. The DNA of the CDR3 is TGTGCCAGCAGCGACCGGCGTCGGTACACTGAAGCTTTCTTT. Translated, it gives CASSDRRRYTEAFF.

This chain connects TRBV28 to TRBJ2-1; 9 bases map to TRBD1. From germline, CDR1 is MDHEN and CDR2 SYDVKM. The V gene end was trimmed by 5 bases and the J gene end by 8 bases; junction bases not matched to a gene: 10. CDR3 length: 15 residues. CDR3 nucleotides: TGTGCCAGCAGTCCTACGGACAGGGGTGGCCATGAGCAGTTCTTC. It translates to CASSPTDRGGHEQFF.

This clonotype was seen at least ten times. The germline gene is not matched at one end of the junction; a read error may be the cause. The chain combines TRBV12-3 or TRBV12-4 with TRBJ2-1, with 11 positions matching TRBD2. The CDR3 consists of 13 residues. CDR3 DNA sequence: TGTGCCAGCAGTGTAGCGGGAGGGCCCTCCCAGTCCTTC. Its protein product is CASSVAGGPSQSF.

The table lists this clonotype with many counts. The V gene is TRBV7-2, the J gene TRBJ2-5, with D perhaps matching TRBD2 (6 bases). Germline V gives CDR1 SGHTA, CDR2 FQGNSA. V lost 8 bases and J lost 4, with 20 bases in between. The length of the CDR3 is 15 residues. The CDR3 is CASVPRGMGGETQYF. As DNA, the CDR3 is TGTGCCAGCGTTCCTCGAGGAATGGGAGGAGAGACCCAGTACTTC.

This clonotype was recorded many times. This sequence joins TRBV20-1 and TRBJ2-1, with TRBD2 matching over 10 bases. The CDR3 loop spans 15 amino acids. The V and J ends lost 4 bases and 8 bases, in that order; junction bases with no gene match: 11. Germline CDR1 reads DFQATT; CDR2 reads SNEGSKA (reference sequence). The DNA of the CDR3 is TGCAGTGCTATGGCTAGCGGGAGAGTCCGGGATGAGCAGTTCTTC. Translation: CSAMASGRVRDEQFF.

This clonotype appeared a few times. The gene calls are TRBV20-1 and TRBJ2-1; D might be TRBD2 (6 bases). Germline CDR1 is DFQATT and CDR2 is SNEGSKA (reference sequence). The CDR3 length is 11 residues. Trimming shortened V by 3 bases and J by 9 bases, and 9 bases separated the two germline ends. This chain's CDR3 is CSARFSGEQFF. Here the CDR3 DNA reads TGCAGTGCTAGGTTTAGCGGTGAGCAGTTCTTC.

This clonotype has more than one count but fewer than ten. The chain uses TRBV20-1 and TRBJ2-2; D unresolved. V gave up 3 bases and J gave up 4 bases, with 15 bases separating them. The CDR3 is made up of 15 amino acids. Germline CDR1 reads DFQATT; CDR2 reads SNEGSKA (reference sequence). The CDR3: CSASDGRRSTGELFF. DNA of the CDR3: TGCAGTGCTAGTGACGGACGAAGGTCCACCGGGGAGCTGTTTTTT.

The genes are TRBV7-9 and TRBJ2-5, with 11 bases aligning to TRBD1. The CDR3 contains 16 residues. Trimming at V came to 1 base and at J to 4 bases, leaving 5 bases not matched to a gene. The germline CDR1 and CDR2 sequences are SEHNR and FQNEAQ (reference sequence). Here the CDR3 reads CASSLDGTGGLETQYF. The CDR3 bases are TGTGCCAGCAGCTTAGATGGGACAGGGGGATTAGAGACCCAGTACTTC.

This chain uses TRBV5-1 with TRBJ1-3; D ambiguous. Germline assignment: CDR1 SGHRS and CDR2 YFSETQ. The ends were cut back, 2 bases at V and 5 bases at J, with 11 bases in the middle. This CDR3 has 14 amino acids. CDR3 sequence: CASSLIPPRNTIYF. As DNA, the CDR3 is TGCGCCAGCAGCTTAATCCCCCCTAGAAACACCATATATTTT.

This chain joins TRBV9 and TRBJ2-1; D remains unclear. Trimming stripped 5 bases from V and 9 bases from J, with 15 bases between. Germline V gene lookup returns CDR1 SGDLS and CDR2 YYNGEE. The CDR3 has 13 amino acids. The CDR3 sequence is CASSSAPAGEQFF. CDR3 nucleotide sequence: TGTGCCAGCAGTTCCGCCCCGGCTGGTGAGCAGTTCTTC.

Many counts were recorded for this clonotype. The chain links TRBV5-1 to TRBJ2-4; D possibly uses TRBD1 or TRBD2 (5 bases each). The CDR3 spans 17 residues. Germline V gene lookup returns CDR1 SGHRS and CDR2 YFSETQ. V was pared by 4 bases and J by 0 bases, with 17 bases between. CDR3 bases: TGCGCCAGCAGCCGATCCCCGGGACCAGAAGCCAAAAACATTCAGTACTTC. This gives the protein CASSRSPGPEAKNIQYF.